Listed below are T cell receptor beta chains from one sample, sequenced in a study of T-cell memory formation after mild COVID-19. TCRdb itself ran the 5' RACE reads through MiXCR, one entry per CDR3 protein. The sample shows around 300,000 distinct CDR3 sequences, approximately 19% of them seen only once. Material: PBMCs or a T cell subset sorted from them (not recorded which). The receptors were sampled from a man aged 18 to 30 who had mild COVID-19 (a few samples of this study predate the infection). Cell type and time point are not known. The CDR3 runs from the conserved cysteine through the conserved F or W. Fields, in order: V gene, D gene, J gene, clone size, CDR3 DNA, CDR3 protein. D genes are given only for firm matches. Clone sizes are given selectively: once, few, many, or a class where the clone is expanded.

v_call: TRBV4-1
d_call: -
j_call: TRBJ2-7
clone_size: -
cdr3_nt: TGCGCCAGCAGCCAATCCCCGGGACGGGGATACGAGCAGTACTTC
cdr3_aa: CASSQSPGRGYEQYF

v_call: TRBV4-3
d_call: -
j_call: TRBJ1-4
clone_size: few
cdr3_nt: TGCGCCAGCAGCCGTTCCTCAGGGGCGCGTGAAAAACTGTTTTTT
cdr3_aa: CASSRSSGAREKLFF

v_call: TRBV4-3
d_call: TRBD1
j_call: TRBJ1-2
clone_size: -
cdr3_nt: TGCGCCAGCAGCCAGAACAGGGGAGCGAATGGCTACACCTTC
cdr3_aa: CASSQNRGANGYTF

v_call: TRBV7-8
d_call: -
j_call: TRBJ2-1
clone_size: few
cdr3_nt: TGTGCCAGCAGCCCACGGGAAGAGGGGCTGACTAATGAGCAGTTCTTC
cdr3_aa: CASSPREEGLTNEQFF

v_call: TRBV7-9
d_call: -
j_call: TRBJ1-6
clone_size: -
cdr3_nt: TGTGCCAGCAGCTTGATAGGGGTGAATAATTCACCCCTCCACTTT
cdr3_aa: CASSLIGVNNSPLHF

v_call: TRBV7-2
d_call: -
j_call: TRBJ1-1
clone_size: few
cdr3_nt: TGTGCCAGCAGCTCACGGGAGCCGGAGGGGAACACTGAAGCTTTCTTT
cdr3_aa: CASSSREPEGNTEAFF

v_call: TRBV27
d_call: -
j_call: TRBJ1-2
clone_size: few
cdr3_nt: TGTGCCAGCGGAGAGACGACAGTGTATGGCTACACCTTC
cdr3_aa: CASGETTVYGYTF

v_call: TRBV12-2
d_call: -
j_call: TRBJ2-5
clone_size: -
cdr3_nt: TGTGCAAGTCGCTCCCACCTGGGAGCCGGGACAGCCCAAGAGACCCAGTACTTC
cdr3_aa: CASRSHLGAGTAQETQYF

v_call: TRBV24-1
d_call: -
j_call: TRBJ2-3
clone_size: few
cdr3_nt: TGTGCCACCAGTGATTTGCAGACGGGCCCTAGCACAGATACGCAGTATTTT
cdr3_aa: CATSDLQTGPSTDTQYF

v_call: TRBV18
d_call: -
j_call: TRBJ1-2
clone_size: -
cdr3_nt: TGTGCCAGCTCTCCCGGAAATCTGGGCTACTATGGCTACACCTTC
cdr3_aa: CASSPGNLGYYGYTF

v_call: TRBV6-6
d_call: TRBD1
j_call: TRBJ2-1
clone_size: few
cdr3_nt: TGTGCCAGCATCACCTCCGTAGGGACAGGGCCCAATGAGCAGTTCTTC
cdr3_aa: CASITSVGTGPNEQFF

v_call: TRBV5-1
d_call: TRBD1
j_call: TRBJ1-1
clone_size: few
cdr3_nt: TGCGCCAGCAGCCTACAGGGGTGGAACACTGAAGCTTTCTTT
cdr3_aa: CASSLQGWNTEAFF

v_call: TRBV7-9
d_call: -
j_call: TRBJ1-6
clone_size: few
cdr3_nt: TGTGCCAGCAGCCCACCTTCGGGTTCACCCCTCCACTTT
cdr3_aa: CASSPPSGSPLHF

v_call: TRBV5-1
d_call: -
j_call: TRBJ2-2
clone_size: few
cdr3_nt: TGCGCCAGCAGCTTGTACTTAGGGGAGGACACCGGGGAGCTGTTTTTT
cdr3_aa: CASSLYLGEDTGELFF

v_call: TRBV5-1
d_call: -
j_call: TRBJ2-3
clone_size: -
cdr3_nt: TGCGCCAGCAGCTTGGACTGGGGGGCAGATACGCAGTATTTT
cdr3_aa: CASSLDWGADTQYF

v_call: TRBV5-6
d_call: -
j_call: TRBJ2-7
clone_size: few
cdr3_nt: TGTGCCAGCAGCGAGACAGGCCTCTCCTTCGACGAGCAGTACTTC
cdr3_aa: CASSETGLSFDEQYF

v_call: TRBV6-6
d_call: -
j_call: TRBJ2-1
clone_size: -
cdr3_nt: TGTGCCAGCCGGGGGCCGGGCAATGAGCAGTTCTTC
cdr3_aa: CASRGPGNEQFF

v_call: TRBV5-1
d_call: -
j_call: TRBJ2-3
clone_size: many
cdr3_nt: TGCGCCAGCAGCTTGATTAGTAGCACAGATACGCAGTATTTT
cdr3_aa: CASSLISSTDTQYF

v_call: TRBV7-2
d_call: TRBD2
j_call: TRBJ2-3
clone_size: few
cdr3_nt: TGTGCCAGCAGCTTGCGGGGGGGGCCGGGTACAGATACGCAGTATTTT
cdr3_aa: CASSLRGGPGTDTQYF

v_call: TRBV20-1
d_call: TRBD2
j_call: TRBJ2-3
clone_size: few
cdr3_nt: TGCAGTGGCCAACTAGCGGGGGTGTCAGATACGCAGTATTTT
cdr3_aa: CSGQLAGVSDTQYF

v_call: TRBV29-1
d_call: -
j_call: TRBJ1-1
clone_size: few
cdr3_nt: TGCAGCGTTACAGGGATGAACACTGAAGCTTTCTTT
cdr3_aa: CSVTGMNTEAFF

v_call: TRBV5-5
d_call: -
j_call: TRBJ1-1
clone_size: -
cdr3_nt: TGTGCCAGCAGCTTGGCGCTGGCCGGCTACCCTGAAGCTTTCTTT
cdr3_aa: CASSLALAGYPEAFF

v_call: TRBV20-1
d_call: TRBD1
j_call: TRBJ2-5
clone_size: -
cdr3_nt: TGCAGTGCTAACCGCGGGGACAGGGGGACCCAGTACTTC
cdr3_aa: CSANRGDRGTQYF

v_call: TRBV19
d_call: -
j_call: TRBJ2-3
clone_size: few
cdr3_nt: TGTGCCAGTAGTATACGCCCCCGCGGCTCAGATACGCAGTATTTT
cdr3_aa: CASSIRPRGSDTQYF

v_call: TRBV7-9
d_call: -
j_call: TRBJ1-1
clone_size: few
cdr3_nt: TGTGCCAGCAGCTTAGGATCACAGATTGAAGCTTTCTTT
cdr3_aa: CASSLGSQIEAFF

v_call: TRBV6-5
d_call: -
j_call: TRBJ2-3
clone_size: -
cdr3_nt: TGTGCCAGCAGTTACCGGCGTAGCACAGATACGCAGTATTTT
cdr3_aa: CASSYRRSTDTQYF

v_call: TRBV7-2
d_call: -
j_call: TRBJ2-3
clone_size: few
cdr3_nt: TGTGCCAGCAGCTTAACGACCGGTAGCACAGATACGCAGTATTTT
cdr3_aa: CASSLTTGSTDTQYF

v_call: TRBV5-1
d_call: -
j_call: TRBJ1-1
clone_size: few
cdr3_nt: TGCGCCAGCAGCTCGGGGGATTTGAACACTGAAGCTTTCTTT
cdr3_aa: CASSSGDLNTEAFF

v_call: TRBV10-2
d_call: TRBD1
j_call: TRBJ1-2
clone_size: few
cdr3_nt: TGCGCCAGCAGTCAGGGACAGGGGGTTCCCTATGGCTACACCTTC
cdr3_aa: CASSQGQGVPYGYTF

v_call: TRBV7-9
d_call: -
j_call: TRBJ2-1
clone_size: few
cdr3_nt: TGTGCCAGCAGCCGAGACCCCACCTACAATGAGCAGTTCTTC
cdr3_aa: CASSRDPTYNEQFF

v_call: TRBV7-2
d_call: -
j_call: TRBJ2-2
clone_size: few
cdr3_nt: TGTGCCAGCAGCGGAGCGGTGACCGGGGAGCTGTTTTTT
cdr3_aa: CASSGAVTGELFF

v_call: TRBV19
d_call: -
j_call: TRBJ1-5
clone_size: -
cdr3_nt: TGTGCCAGTAGTATCGGGGTCGAGGAGCCCCAGCATTTT
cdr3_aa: CASSIGVEEPQHF

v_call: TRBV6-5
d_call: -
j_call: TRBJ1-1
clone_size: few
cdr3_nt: TGTGCCAGCAGTTATGGCAGTTACACTGAAGCTTTCTTT
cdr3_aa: CASSYGSYTEAFF

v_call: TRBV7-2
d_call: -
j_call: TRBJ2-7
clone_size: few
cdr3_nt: TGTGCCAGCTCTACCTACTACGAGCAGTACTTC
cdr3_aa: CASSTYYEQYF

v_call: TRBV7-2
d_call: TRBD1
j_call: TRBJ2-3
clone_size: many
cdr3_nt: TGTGCCAGCAGCAGGCAGACAGGGGTGCGTTCAGATACGCAGTATTTT
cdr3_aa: CASSRQTGVRSDTQYF

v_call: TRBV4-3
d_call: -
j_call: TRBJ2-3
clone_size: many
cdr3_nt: TGCGCCAGCAGCCATGTAGAGAGCACAGATACGCAGTATTTT
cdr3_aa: CASSHVESTDTQYF

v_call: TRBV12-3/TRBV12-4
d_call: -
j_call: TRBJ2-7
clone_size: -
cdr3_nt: TGTGCCAGCAGTTTTAAGGGGTCCTACGAGCAGTACTTC
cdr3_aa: CASSFKGSYEQYF

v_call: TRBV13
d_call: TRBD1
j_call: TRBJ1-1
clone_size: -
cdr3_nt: TGTGCCAGCAGCCCACGGGGACAGGGACACACTGAAGCTTTCTTT
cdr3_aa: CASSPRGQGHTEAFF